This passage covers 25 T cell receptor beta chains from one sample sequenced in a study of blood T cell repertoires in COVID-19 (TCRdb year 2020). The library came from the immunoSEQ multiplex PCR assay. TCRdb took this table from immuneACCESS and kept in-frame rearrangements with V and J called. Such tables lack part of the clones; where checked against another copy, unresolved V genes explain under half of the gap, and the rest is unexplained. Counted in this sample were roughly 230,000 clones; 65% to 85% of them appeared once. 3% to 4% of the sample belongs to the ten largest clones. Source material: PBMCs or T cells enriched from blood (not recorded which). All receptors come from a woman aged 60 to 75 who had recovered from COVID-19.

The chain carries TRBV19 and TRBJ1-5, with D unclear. The CDR3 sequence is 16 residues long. Trimming removed 5 bases at V and 0 bases at J, with 14 bases between. Germline loops: CDR1 LNHDA, CDR2 SQIVND (reference sequence). The CDR3 spells CASSRVSVNSNQPQHF. CDR3 bases: TGTGCCAGTAGTCGGGTCTCGGTAAATAGCAATCAGCCCCAGCATTTT.

The rearrangement joins TRBV5-5 to TRBJ2-1, with D possibly matching TRBD2 (5 bases). The V gene's germline CDR1 is SGHKS and CDR2 YYEKEE (reference sequence). The CDR3 has 15 residues. The V end lost 4 bases, the J end lost 8 bases, and 19 bases lay between the germline ends. DNA of the CDR3: TGTGCCAGCAGCCCCCTGCCCGGGGAAATACATGAGCAGTTCTTC. This translates into CASSPLPGEIHEQFF.

This chain uses TRBV2 with TRBJ2-2; D gene unclear. Per germline, CDR1 SNHLY and CDR2 FYNNEI. Trimming removed 7 bases at V and 2 bases at J, with 8 bases between. The CDR3 is made up of 13 amino acids. CDR3 bases: TGTGCCAGCATCCCGGGTAACACCGGGGAGCTGTTTTTT. Its protein is CASIPGNTGELFF.

This chain joins TRBV11-2 and TRBJ2-3; 7 nucleotides line up with TRBD2. With 2 bases clipped from V and 0 bases from J, the junction kept 8 bases outside the gene matches. This CDR3 has 17 residues. CDR1 is SGHAT and CDR2 is FQNNGV in the germline V gene. Here the CDR3 DNA reads TGTGCCAGCAGCTTATCCGCCCTAGCGGTCAGCACAGATACGCAGTATTTT. Amino acid sequence: CASSLSALAVSTDTQYF. The full variable domain, rest sourced from reference TRBV11-2 and TRBJ2-3, is EAGVAQSPRYKIIEKRQSVAFWCNPISGHATLYWYQQILGQGPKLLIQFQNNGVVDDSQLPKDRFSAERLKGVDSTLKIQPAKLEDSAVYLCASSLSALAVSTDTQYFGPGTRLTVL.

In its sample, this clone was seen a few times. The V call is TRBV4-2, the J call TRBJ2-5; tentatively, D is TRBD2 (6 bases). V lost 1 base to trimming and J lost 4 bases, with 10 bases between them. Germline CDR1 LGHNA, CDR2 YNFKEQ. The CDR3 is made up of 14 amino acids. CDR3 in amino acids: CASSQAWRGETQYF. DNA for the CDR3: TGTGCCAGCAGCCAAGCTTGGAGGGGAGAGACCCAGTACTTC.

This chain joins TRBV19 and TRBJ1-2, with TRBD1 identical over 7 bases. CDR1 is LNHDA and CDR2 is SQIVND in the germline V gene (reference sequence). V shed 8 bases and J 3 bases; nucleotides not matched to a gene: 6. CDR3 length: 13 amino acids. In nucleotides, the CDR3 is TGTGCCAGTTACAGGGGCACCCACTATGGCTACACCTTC. Translation gives CASYRGTHYGYTF.

This clone is a singleton in its sample. The rearrangement uses TRBV12-3 or TRBV12-4 and TRBJ1-1, with D possibly being TRBD1 (5 bases). The CDR3 spans 13 residues. Between the trimmed V and J ends, which lost 4 bases and 3 bases, there was a span of 9 bases. The CDR3 loop is CASSYGGDTEAFF. The CDR3 DNA is TGTGCCAGCAGTTACGGGGGGGACACTGAAGCTTTCTTT.

This clone has a handful of counts. J is TRBJ1-2 and V is TRBV20-1, with TRBD1 matching over 7 bases. From germline, CDR1 is DFQATT and CDR2 SNEGSKA (reference sequence). J was trimmed by 5 bases and V by 3 bases; bases with no gene match: 9. The CDR3 totals 14 residues. The CDR3 region is CSASAAGGAYGYTF. CDR3 DNA sequence: TGCAGTGCTAGTGCGGCAGGGGGTGCGTATGGCTACACCTTC.

DNA for the CDR3: TGTGCCAGCAGTCGGGACAGTAAGGAGACCCAGTACTTC. Amino acids: CASSRDSKETQYF. The chain is built from TRBV2 and TRBJ2-5; TRBD1 aligns across 7 bases. Germline loops: CDR1 SNHLY, CDR2 FYNNEI. Trimming removed 5 bases from V and 5 bases from J; junction bases left unmatched: 5. The CDR3 is 13 residues long.

This chain connects TRBV5-1 to TRBJ2-3; a possible D gene is TRBD1 (6 bases). Trimming pared 2 bases from V and 2 bases from J, leaving 15 bases between. Germline V gene lookup returns CDR1 SGHRS and CDR2 YFSETQ. This CDR3 is built from 16 residues. The CDR3 loop reads CASSFRQAPHTDTQYF. The CDR3 DNA sequence: TGCGCCAGCAGCTTTCGACAGGCGCCCCACACAGATACGCAGTATTTT. Full variable domain (remainder filled in from reference TRBV5-1 and TRBJ2-3): KAGVTQTPRYLIKTRGQQVTLSCSPISGHRSVSWYQQTPGQGLQFLFEYFSETQRNKGNFPGRFSGRQFSNSRSEMNVSTLELGDSALYLCASSFRQAPHTDTQYFGPGTRLTVL.

In its sample, this clone was seen a few times. V is TRBV11-3 and J is TRBJ1-2; the match to TRBD1 covers 7 bases. The V gene's germline CDR1 is SGHNT and CDR2 YENEEA. CDR3 length: 14 amino acids. Unmatched junction bases numbered 4, after V lost 0 bases and J lost 6 bases. The CDR3 nucleotides read TGTGCCAGCAGCTTAGATCCAGGGGGTAATGGCTACACCTTC. Translating it yields CASSLDPGGNGYTF. The variable domain in full, with the rest retrieved from reference TRBV11-3 and TRBJ1-2, is EAGVVQSPRYKIIEKKQPVAFWCNPISGHNTLYWYLQNLGQGPELLIRYENEEAVDDSQLPKDRFSAERLKGVDSTLKIQPAELGDSAVYLCASSLDPGGNGYTFGSGTRLTVV.

The genes are TRBV7-8 and TRBJ1-2, with D unresolved. In germline, CDR1 is SGHVS, CDR2 FQNEAQ. Trimming pared 5 bases from V and 4 bases from J, leaving 11 bases between. The CDR3 consists of 13 residues. DNA for the CDR3: TGTGCCAGCAGCCCCGCGGAGGTCTATGGCTACACCTTC. Translated: CASSPAEVYGYTF.

The V call is TRBV10-2, the J call TRBJ1-5; a weak D match, TRBD1 (5 bases). The V end lost 0 bases, the J end lost 6 bases, and 12 bases lay between the germline ends. The CDR3 runs to 15 residues. The germline CDR1 and CDR2 sequences are WSHSY and SAAADI. The CDR3 nucleotides read TGCGCCAGCAGTGAGTCTACAGTAAGGGGTCAGCCCCAGCATTTT. Translation: CASSESTVRGQPQHF.

The rearrangement joins TRBV7-9 to TRBJ1-3; 9 nucleotides align to TRBD1. This CDR3 is 16 amino acids long. The V and J ends lost 5 bases and 4 bases, in that order; junction bases with no gene match: 9. The V gene's germline CDR1 is SEHNR and CDR2 FQNEAQ (reference sequence). CDR3 amino acids: CASSPGQGLEGNTIYF. In nucleotides, the CDR3 is TGTGCCAGCAGCCCAGGACAGGGGTTGGAGGGAAACACCATATATTTT.

The chain carries TRBV27 and TRBJ1-5, with 8 bases that match TRBD1. The CDR3 extends over 16 amino acids. With 5 bases clipped from V and 5 bases from J, the junction kept 11 bases outside the gene matches. Germline V gives CDR1 MNHEY, CDR2 SMNVEV (reference sequence). In DNA, the CDR3 is TGTGCCAGCAGTCCCGGACAGGGAAGGTTCGATCAGCCCCAGCATTTT. Amino acid sequence: CASSPGQGRFDQPQHF.

Here the CDR3 reads CASSPRTGTSEQFF. The CDR3 DNA is TGTGCCAGCAGCCCCCGGACGGGAACTTCCGAGCAGTTCTTC. The genes are TRBV3-1 (or the pseudogene TRBV3-2) and TRBJ2-1, with TRBD2 as a possible D gene (5 bases). Germline V CDR1 and CDR2: LGHDT, YNNKEL (reference sequence). This CDR3 is built from 14 residues. V lost 4 bases to trimming and J lost 10 bases, with 17 bases between them.

This CDR3 is CASSQVVGSGRSNEQFF. CDR3 in DNA: TGTGCCAGCAGCCAAGTTGTGGGGAGCGGGAGAAGCAATGAGCAGTTCTTC. This chain joins TRBV3-1 (or the pseudogene TRBV3-2) and TRBJ2-1, with 8 bases lining up with TRBD2. V shed 1 base, J shed 6 bases, and the junction held 11 bases outside the gene matches. Germline values: CDR1 LGHDT, CDR2 YNNKEL (reference sequence). CDR3 length: 17 amino acids.

This clone turned up a few times. This sequence joins TRBV2 and TRBJ2-5; the match to TRBD2 covers 11 bases. The CDR3 contains 14 residues. Trimming at V came to 6 bases and at J to 4 bases, leaving 4 bases not matched to a gene. In germline, CDR1 is SNHLY, CDR2 FYNNEI. The DNA for the CDR3 is TGTGCCAGCAGGGAGGGACTAGCGGTAGAGACCCAGTACTTC. Translation: CASREGLAVETQYF. The full variable domain, its missing parts supplied by reference TRBV2 and TRBJ2-5, is EPEVTQTPSHQVTQMGQEVILRCVPISNHLYFYWYRQILGQKVEFLVSFYNNEISEKSEIFDDQFSVERPDGSNFTLKIRSTKLEDSAMYFCASREGLAVETQYFGPGTRLLVL.

This clone was seen a handful of times. This chain uses TRBV4-1 with TRBJ1-4, with a tentative D call TRBD1 (6 bases). This CDR3 is 13 amino acids long. From germline, CDR1 is MGHRA and CDR2 YSYEKL. The V gene lost 2 bases and the J gene lost 13 bases, with 14 bases spanning the gap. The CDR3 region is CASSQTLGGRLFF. The CDR3 DNA reads as TGCGCCAGCAGCCAAACTTTAGGGGGACGACTGTTTTTT.

This chain connects TRBV9 to TRBJ1-1; TRBD1 might be the D (6 bases). Germline CDR1 reads SGDLS; CDR2 reads YYNGEE. The CDR3 covers 16 residues. Trimming cost V 7 bases and J 6 bases, with 25 bases left between them. The CDR3 nucleotides are TGTGCCAGCGTCATTGTGGGGAACAGGGTTGGGCCTGAAGCTTTCTTT. It encodes CASVIVGNRVGPEAFF.

The gene calls are TRBV7-2 and TRBJ1-3; 7 nucleotides align to TRBD1. Looked up from germline, CDR1 is SGHTA and CDR2 is FQGNSA. Losses at the gene ends were 1 base for V and 3 bases for J; bases not matched to a gene: 3. The CDR3 spans 15 residues. The CDR3 sequence: CASSLDQGVGNTIYF. The CDR3 nucleotides are TGTGCCAGCAGCTTAGATCAGGGGGTTGGAAACACCATATATTTT.

The chain uses TRBV19 and TRBJ1-2; D possibly corresponds to TRBD1 (5 bases). CDR1 is LNHDA, CDR2 SQIVND, per germline (reference sequence). This CDR3 region has 14 residues. V was trimmed by 1 base and J by 3 bases, leaving 9 bases between them. The CDR3 DNA sequence: TGTGCCAGTAGTATAGTACCAGGGCACTATGGCTACACCTTC. It is translated as CASSIVPGHYGYTF.

This chain joins TRBV19 and TRBJ1-5; 7 bases line up with TRBD1. The V gene end was trimmed by 7 bases and the J gene end by 5 bases; junction bases not matched to a gene: 11. This CDR3 has 15 amino acids. Per the germline V gene, CDR1 is LNHDA and CDR2 is SQIVND (reference sequence). DNA for the CDR3: TGTGCCAGTACCTGGGACAGTTCACCCCATCAGCCCCAGCATTTT. It yields the protein CASTWDSSPHQPQHF.

The chain employs TRBV3-1 (or the pseudogene TRBV3-2) and TRBJ2-5; D not resolved. The CDR3 length is 16 residues. V lost 4 bases and J 5 bases, leaving 20 bases between the germline ends. Germline V gene lookup returns CDR1 LGHDT and CDR2 YNNKEL (reference sequence). CDR3: CASSLYRVSVAETQYF. CDR3 bases: TGTGCCAGCAGCCTATACCGGGTCTCCGTGGCGGAGACCCAGTACTTC.

CDR3 nucleotides: TGTGCCAGCAGCTTGTATCGGGACAGGGGGAGCGAGCAGTACTTC. Translated, it gives CASSLYRDRGSEQYF. This sequence joins TRBV5-6 and TRBJ2-7, with 11 positions matching TRBD1. This CDR3 comprises 15 residues. V was pared by 1 base and J by 6 bases, with 6 bases of the junction left unmatched. Germline CDR1 is SGHDT and CDR2 is YYEEEE.